What follows are 25 T cell receptor beta chains derived from one specimen sequenced in a study of blood T cell repertoires in COVID-19. Measured with immunoSEQ multiplex PCR; TCRdb has only the in-frame clones, and not every one. The sample holds 200,000 to 300,000 clones, around 90% seen once. The specimen sequenced was peripheral blood. The receptor source for this set is a man in his thirties or forties with COVID-19, enrolled during active disease.

The chain recombines TRBV10-3 with TRBJ2-2; 9 bases agree with TRBD1. Germline V CDR1 and CDR2: ENHRY, SYGVKD. Trimming cost V 7 bases and J 3 bases; bases outside gene matches: 3. The CDR3 covers 14 residues. CDR3 coding DNA: TGTGCCATCAACAGGGGGCCGGACACCGGGGAGCTGTTTTTT. It yields the protein CAINRGPDTGELFF.

This chain joins TRBV10-1 and TRBJ2-2, with TRBD2 as a possible D gene (6 bases). V was pared by 0 bases and J by 1 base, with 9 bases between. Germline CDR1 is WNHNN and CDR2 is SYGVQD (reference sequence). The CDR3 is 16 amino acids. The CDR3 here is CASSESVGGNTGELFF. The CDR3 bases are TGCGCCAGCAGTGAGTCGGTCGGGGGGAACACCGGGGAGCTGTTTTTT.

This chain links TRBV4-1 with TRBJ1-6; D remains ambiguous. Trimming left V 4 bases short and J 10 bases short, with 17 bases between. This CDR3 has 15 residues. Germline V gene sequence: CDR1 MGHRA, CDR2 YSYEKL. The CDR3 DNA is TGCGCCAGCAGCCGGGAAGGGAGGGCCGGGTCACCCCTCCACTTT. Encoded protein: CASSREGRAGSPLHF.

The chain joins TRBV10-2 to TRBJ1-4; unclear D gene. Germline lookup yields CDR1 WSHSY and CDR2 SAAADI. CDR3 size: 15 residues. V gave up 6 bases and J gave up 0 bases, with 11 bases separating them. The CDR3 sequence: CASRPTPATNEKLFF. CDR3 in DNA: TGCGCCAGCAGACCGACACCTGCAACTAATGAAAAACTGTTTTTT.

This chain joins TRBV9 and TRBJ1-2; weak D call: TRBD1 (5 bases). This CDR3 contains 14 residues. Looked up from germline, CDR1 is SGDLS and CDR2 is YYNGEE. V lost 2 bases, J lost 8 bases, and 16 bases lay in between. CDR3 amino acids: CASSVSGEGKGYTF. The CDR3 DNA sequence: TGTGCCAGCAGCGTGTCGGGAGAGGGGAAAGGCTACACCTTC.

This sequence joins TRBV19 and TRBJ1-4; TRBD1 aligns across 9 bases. This CDR3 has 14 residues. The germline gives CDR1 LNHDA, CDR2 SQIVND (reference sequence). Germline trimming cut 5 bases from V and 10 bases from J; bases unmatched to any gene: 8. CDR3 residues: CASSPWTGVGKLFF. The CDR3 nucleotides read TGTGCCAGTAGTCCCTGGACAGGGGTGGGAAAACTGTTTTTT.

The J gene is TRBJ1-1, the V gene TRBV7-2; TRBD1 might be the D (6 bases). V lost 4 bases and J lost 4, with 10 bases in between. CDR1 SGHTA and CDR2 FQGNSA come from the germline V gene. The CDR3 has 13 amino acids. This chain's CDR3 is CASSSGQRTEAFF. The CDR3, as DNA: TGTGCCAGCAGCTCAGGACAGCGCACTGAAGCTTTCTTT.

V and J are TRBV5-5 and TRBJ1-2; the D is unclear. This CDR3 is built from 16 residues. V lost 0 bases to trimming and J lost 4 bases, with 16 bases between them. CDR1 SGHKS and CDR2 YYEKEE come from the germline V gene (reference sequence). The CDR3 coding sequence is TGTGCCAGCAGCTTGGGTGCGCAGACCCGCGGCTATGGCTACACCTTC. This sequence encodes CASSLGAQTRGYGYTF.

The V call is TRBV25-1, the J call TRBJ1-2; D is uncertain. Per germline, CDR1 MGHDK and CDR2 SYGVNS. V was pared by 6 bases and J by 8 bases, with 19 bases between. This CDR3 spans 14 amino acids. CDR3 bases: TGTGCCAGCAGCCCCTCGAGTCCCGGAGGGGGCTACACCTTC. This encodes CASSPSSPGGGYTF.

The genes are TRBV4-2 and TRBJ1-6; D remains ambiguous. The CDR3 has 15 amino acids. The germline gives CDR1 LGHNA, CDR2 YNFKEQ. V was clipped by 3 bases and J by 1 base, with 7 bases between them. The CDR3 loop is CASSQRISYNSPLHF. In DNA form, the CDR3 reads TGTGCCAGCAGCCAGAGGATTTCCTATAATTCACCCCTCCACTTT.

Remarks on this clone: This specimen includes other DNA sequences encoding the same CDR3. The chain uses TRBV5-4 and TRBJ1-1, with 7 positions matching TRBD1. The CDR3 is made up of 14 amino acids. Trimming removed 4 bases from V and 1 base from J; junction bases left unmatched: 4. Germline-derived CDR1 and CDR2 are SGHNT and YYREEE (reference sequence). CDR3 coding DNA: TGTGCCAGCAGCCTAGGACAGGCGAACACTGAAGCTTTCTTT. Its protein is CASSLGQANTEAFF.

The chain combines TRBV7-2 with TRBJ1-2, with 8 bases matching TRBD1. V shed 4 bases, J shed 6 bases, and the junction held 7 bases outside the gene matches. CDR3 length: 14 residues. CDR1 and CDR2 (germline): SGHTA, FQGNSA. The CDR3 bases are TGTGCCAGCAGCTCCGGGACAGGACTAAATGGCTACACCTTC. Protein: CASSSGTGLNGYTF.

The chain links TRBV21-1 to TRBJ1-2; TRBD1 was called by the table and not checked on the DNA. TRBV21-1 is tagged as a pseudogene. The CDR3 runs 13 residues. CDR3 amino acids: CASSNRPARGYTF. Written as DNA, the CDR3 is TGTGCCAGCAGCAACAGGCCGGCTCGGGGCTACACCTTC.

The rearrangement joins TRBV4-2 to TRBJ1-2; 8 nucleotides line up with TRBD1. Germline V gene sequence: CDR1 LGHNA, CDR2 YNFKEQ. V gave up 0 bases and J gave up 8 bases; unmatched junction bases: 5. CDR3 length: 14 residues. The CDR3 nucleotides read TGTGCCAGCAGCCAAGATAGGACAGGGACCGGCTACACCTTC. This codes for CASSQDRTGTGYTF.

The rearrangement uses TRBV5-4 and TRBJ2-5; D is perhaps TRBD2 (6 bases). The CDR3 has 14 amino acids. Trimming removed 1 base at V and 5 bases at J, with 12 bases between. Germline CDR1 reads SGHNT; CDR2 reads YYREEE (reference sequence). The CDR3 is CASSLRRGKETQYF. CDR3 DNA: TGTGCCAGCAGCTTGCGTCGGGGGAAGGAGACCCAGTACTTC.

This chain links TRBV19 with TRBJ2-7; 10 nucleotides align to TRBD1. Per the germline V gene, CDR1 is LNHDA and CDR2 is SQIVND (reference sequence). CDR3 size: 13 residues. Trimming removed 6 bases from V and 6 bases from J; junction bases left unmatched: 5. CDR3 nucleotides: TGTGCCAGTAGGACAGGGGGCCGGGGCGAGCAGTACTTC. Its protein is CASRTGGRGEQYF.

The chain joins TRBV6-1 to TRBJ1-5, with D maybe TRBD1 (6 bases). This CDR3 region has 18 residues. Deletions cut 1 base from V and 0 bases from J, with 16 bases between. Germline V gene sequence: CDR1 MNHNS, CDR2 SASEGT. The CDR3 nucleotides read TGTGCCAGCAGTGAAGGTGCAGGGGCCTATCTTAGCAATCAGCCCCAGCATTTT. It translates to CASSEGAGAYLSNQPQHF.

The J gene is TRBJ1-1, the V gene TRBV5-1, with 9 positions matching TRBD1. With 2 bases clipped from V and 4 bases from J, the junction kept 3 bases outside the gene matches. Looked up from germline, CDR1 is SGHRS and CDR2 is YFSETQ. The CDR3 length is 14 residues. For the CDR3, the DNA is TGCGCCAGCAGCTTTGGGGACAGGGTCACTGAAGCTTTCTTT. This gives the protein CASSFGDRVTEAFF.

V usage is TRBV7-9 and J usage is TRBJ2-5; D possibly corresponds to TRBD2 (5 bases). CDR1 and CDR2 from the germline V gene are SEHNR and FQNEAQ (reference sequence). The CDR3 runs 15 residues. V shed 0 bases and J shed 5 bases, with 13 bases lying between them. The CDR3 region is CASSLAIRRGETQYF. For the CDR3, the DNA is TGTGCCAGCAGCTTAGCCATCCGACGGGGTGAGACCCAGTACTTC. The entire variable domain, with the rest obtained from reference TRBV7-9 and TRBJ2-5, is as follows: DTGVSQNPRHKITKRGQNVTFRCDPISEHNRLYWYRQTLGQGPEFLTYFQNEAQLEKSRLLSDRFSAERPKGSFSTLEIQRTEQGDSAMYLCASSLAIRRGETQYFGPGTRLLVL.

The V call is TRBV9, the J call TRBJ2-2; 11 nucleotides agree with TRBD2. The CDR3 covers 18 residues. Per the germline V gene, CDR1 is SGDLS and CDR2 is YYNGEE. With V trimmed by 2 bases and J by 1 base, 7 bases remained unmatched. The CDR3: CASSVPSGGPRNTGELFF. CDR3 DNA sequence: TGTGCCAGCAGCGTGCCTAGCGGGGGGCCACGGAACACCGGGGAGCTGTTTTTT.

This clone was detected only once. V is TRBV4-1 and J is TRBJ1-5, with a weak D call TRBD1 (5 bases). The V and J ends lost 1 base and 7 bases respectively, with 17 bases between them. CDR1 is MGHRA and CDR2 is YSYEKL in the germline V gene. The length of the CDR3 is 16 residues. The CDR3 DNA reads TGCGCCAGCAGCCAAGTAACTGGACAAAGGTGGCAGCCCCAGCATTTT. It translates to CASSQVTGQRWQPQHF.

The chain is built from TRBV3-1 (or the pseudogene TRBV3-2) and TRBJ1-4, with TRBD1 identical over 8 bases. V trimming: 3 bases; J trimming: 8 bases; junction bases outside the gene matches: 5. Germline V gene data show CDR1 as LGHDT and CDR2 as YNNKEL (reference sequence). This CDR3 is built from 14 residues. The DNA of the CDR3 is TGTGCCAGCAGCCACAGGACAGGGCGCGAAAAACTGTTTTTT. Translating it yields CASSHRTGREKLFF.

CDR3 in DNA: TGTGCCAGTAGCCCGACAGGGGGCGTAACTGAAGCTTTCTTT. Translated, it gives CASSPTGGVTEAFF. The V call is TRBV19, the J call TRBJ1-1, with TRBD1 matching 10 bases. Germline-derived CDR1 and CDR2 are LNHDA and SQIVND (reference sequence). The ends lost 6 bases at V and 5 bases at J; junction bases unmatched: 6. The CDR3 runs 14 residues. Combining the CDR3 with reference TRBV19 and TRBJ1-1 gives the whole variable domain DGGITQSPKYLFRKEGQNVTLSCEQNLNHDAMYWYRQDPGQGLRLIYYSQIVNDFQKGDIAEGYSVSREKKESFPLTVTSAQKNPTAFYLCASSPTGGVTEAFFGQGTRLTVV.

This chain uses TRBV2 with TRBJ2-7; D is possibly TRBD1 (5 bases). CDR1 is SNHLY and CDR2 is FYNNEI in the germline V gene. This CDR3 is built from 13 residues. Trimming stripped 3 bases from V and 5 bases from J, with 11 bases between. This CDR3 is CASSEQGFDEQYF. CDR3 DNA sequence: TGTGCCAGCAGTGAGCAGGGTTTCGACGAGCAGTACTTC.

The gene calls are TRBV30 and TRBJ1-4; TRBD1 matches 9 bases. Looked up from germline, CDR1 is GTSNPN and CDR2 is SVGIG (reference sequence). With V trimmed by 4 bases and J by 8 bases, 8 bases remained unmatched. The CDR3 extends over 14 amino acids. The CDR3: CAWTAGTGQEKLFF. The CDR3, as DNA: TGTGCCTGGACTGCGGGGACAGGGCAGGAAAAACTGTTTTTT.